The sequence of this T cell receptor (beta chain) was determined in a study of blood T cell repertoires in COVID-19. Some clones are missing from TCRdb's copy, which holds only in-frame ones; the method was immunoSEQ multiplex PCR. The sample includes roughly 190,000 clones, 70% to 90% of them seen just once. The germline V gene encodes CDR1 SEHNR and CDR2 FQNEAQ (reference sequence). The CDR3 runs to 15 residues. Trimming stripped 3 bases from V and 3 bases from J, with 12 bases between. Participants had their cohort set by participant-reported clinical history. Sample: PBMCs or T cells enriched from blood (not recorded which). The sequence was collected from a woman in her thirties or forties in a cohort exposed to, infected with or recovered from COVID-19 (not recorded which). The chain recombines TRBV7-9 with TRBJ2-1, with D perhaps TRBD1 (6 bases). The CDR3 loop reads CASSFAGALYNEQFF. The CDR3 DNA follows: TGTGCCAGCAGCTTCGCAGGGGCGCTCTACAATGAGCAGTTCTTC.